A selection of T cell receptor beta chains follows, all from one sample in a study of OX40 agonist ivuxolimab in advanced cancers. The repertoire was sequenced with immunoSEQ multiplex PCR; TCRdb's copy has only in-frame clones and lacks some. The sample includes 65,000 to 80,000 clones, about 83% of them seen just once. Sequences were derived from CD4+ or CD8+ T cells sorted from blood, sampled in a trial of the OX40 agonist ivuxolimab. These receptors were obtained from an adult with an advanced solid tumor such as melanoma, head and neck, liver or kidney cancer. CDR3s include the opening cysteine and the closing phenylalanine or tryptophan. The D gene is left open where the match is weak. Rows give clone size only sometimes, using once, few, many, or a class for an expanded clone.

-,TRBV18,TRBD1,TRBJ2-3,CASSPGRGHGADTQYF,TGTGCCAGCTCACCCGGCAGGGGGCATGGTGCAGATACGCAGTATTTT
-,TRBV10-3,-,TRBJ2-1,CATTADFSYNEQFF,TGTGCCACCACAGCGGACTTTTCCTACAATGAGCAGTTCTTC
-,TRBV7-2,TRBD1,TRBJ2-7,CASSLDRTGGREQYF,TGTGCCAGCAGCTTAGATAGGACAGGGGGGAGAGAGCAGTACTTC
-,TRBV5-1,-,TRBJ2-7,CASSLMQGPYEQYF,TGCGCCAGCAGCTTGATGCAGGGCCCCTACGAGCAGTACTTC
-,TRBV15,-,TRBJ2-1,CATSSDNNEQFF,TGTGCCACCAGCAGCGATAACAATGAGCAGTTCTTC
few,TRBV7-2,-,TRBJ2-7,CASSLASRSYEQYF,TGTGCCAGCAGCTTAGCGTCACGGTCCTACGAGCAGTACTTC
-,TRBV5-1,TRBD1,TRBJ2-1,CASSLGQGGNNEQFF,TGCGCCAGCAGCTTGGGACAGGGTGGGAACAATGAGCAGTTCTTC
few,TRBV5-6,-,TRBJ2-2,CASSSRGKGTSSYGELFF,TGTGCCAGCAGCTCAAGGGGTAAAGGTACTAGCAGTTACGGGGAGCTGTTTTTT
-,TRBV11-2,TRBD2,TRBJ2-1,CASSRITSGGPNNEQFF,TGTGCCAGCAGCCGCATTACTAGCGGGGGGCCGAACAATGAGCAGTTCTTC
-,TRBV23-1,-,TRBJ1-1,CASSHSGGGTVQVNTEAFF,TGCGCCAGCAGTCACTCGGGGGGCGGAACAGTACAAGTGAACACTGAAGCTTTCTTT
-,TRBV7-2,-,TRBJ2-3,CASSLGEVDTQYF,TGTGCCAGCAGCTTAGGGGAGGTGGATACGCAGTATTTT
-,TRBV5-4,TRBD2,TRBJ2-1,CASSLWAGTSTYNEQFF,TGTGCCAGCAGCTTGTGGGCCGGGACTAGTACCTACAATGAGCAGTTCTTC
few,TRBV4-2,TRBD1,TRBJ1-4,CASSQDLIVWDRAGKLFF,TGTGCCAGCAGCCAAGATCTAATCGTCTGGGACAGGGCAGGAAAACTGTTTTTT
-,TRBV2,-,TRBJ2-5,CASSPVGETQYF,TGTGCCAGCAGCCCCGTCGGGGAGACCCAGTACTTC
-,TRBV11-2,TRBD1,TRBJ2-7,CASSLEPGGDEQYF,TGTGCCAGCAGCTTAGAACCAGGGGGCGACGAGCAGTACTTC
-,TRBV25-1,-,TRBJ1-1,CASSDSLGAFF,TGTGCCAGCAGTGACAGCTTGGGAGCTTTCTTT
-,TRBV19,TRBD1,TRBJ2-6,CASSTGGITFGANVLTF,TGTGCCAGTAGCACAGGGGGCATTACGTTCGGGGCCAACGTCCTGACTTTC
-,TRBV12-5,-,TRBJ1-3,CASGLVKTGHAGNTIYF,TGTGCTAGTGGTTTGGTCAAAACAGGGCATGCTGGAAACACCATATATTTT
-,TRBV10-1,-,TRBJ1-3,CASSESVQLSGNTIYF,TGCGCCAGCAGTGAGTCGGTCCAGCTCTCTGGAAACACCATATATTTT
-,TRBV4-3,-,TRBJ2-5,CASSRTVQETQYF,TGCGCCAGCAGTAGGACAGTGCAAGAGACCCAGTACTTC
-,TRBV19,-,TRBJ2-2,CASCERGGELFF,TGTGCCAGTTGCGAGCGTGGCGGGGAGCTGTTTTTT
-,TRBV5-1,TRBD2,TRBJ2-3,CASSLARSAGTRDTQYF,TGCGCCAGCAGCTTGGCAAGATCAGCGGGGACCCGGGATACGCAGTATTTT
-,TRBV6-5,-,TRBJ1-2,CASSYTYTYGYTF,TGTGCCAGCAGTTACACATACACATATGGCTACACCTTC
-,TRBV5-1,-,TRBJ1-5,CASSLAGGEQPQHF,TGCGCCAGCAGCTTGGCGGGGGGTGAACAGCCCCAGCATTTT
-,TRBV18,-,TRBJ2-1,CASSPAGGSEQFF,TGTGCCAGCTCACCAGCCGGGGGCAGTGAGCAGTTCTTC
-,TRBV5-4,-,TRBJ1-2,CASSLDSYGYTF,TGTGCCAGCAGCCTGGACAGCTATGGCTACACCTTC
-,TRBV12-5,-,TRBJ2-6,CASAARGYSGANVLTF,TGTGCTAGTGCTGCCCGTGGCTACTCTGGGGCCAACGTCCTGACTTTC
few,TRBV4-1,-,TRBJ1-6,CASSQDPQGSNSPLHF,TGCGCCAGCAGCCAAGATCCTCAGGGTTCCAATTCACCCCTCCACTTT